Presented here are 19 T cell receptor beta chains from one specimen sequenced in a study of blood T cells in healthy people across ages (dated by TCRdb to the mid-2010s). The method behind the library was 5' RACE. These reads were obtained on an Illumina HiSeq 2500. A second PCR of about 7 to 12 cycles was performed with a sample-barcoded 5' primer and a J-beta primer mix. Using fastp at Q25 and MiXCR, TCRdb reprocessed the public reads and kept productive beta chains. Duplicate CDR3 protein sequences are folded into a single record with the most common DNA and genes. The sample includes 850,000 to 1,300,000 distinct CDR3 sequences, with around 45% observed a single time. The biggest ten clones account for 18% of the sample. The sequenced sample consisted of blood. The receptors stem from a woman between 55 and 75 years old in good health.

The V call is TRBV6-5, the J call TRBJ1-1, with no clear D. The germline V gene encodes CDR1 MNHEY and CDR2 SVGAGI. The V gene lost 0 bases and the J gene lost 5 bases, with 16 bases spanning the gap. This CDR3 contains 16 residues. CDR3 sequence (DNA): TGTGCCAGCAGTTACTCGAGATTCGGTTTTGGGACTGAAGCTTTCTTT. It is translated as CASSYSRFGFGTEAFF.

In this sample, this clonotype turned up a few times. The chain carries TRBV20-1 and TRBJ2-1, with 7 bases lining up with TRBD1. With V trimmed by 6 bases and J by 2 bases, 4 bases remained unmatched. Per germline, CDR1 DFQATT and CDR2 SNEGSKA (reference sequence). The CDR3 contains 13 residues. CDR3 coding DNA: TGCAGTGCATCCCAGGGGGCCTACAATGAGCAGTTCTTC. Residues: CSASQGAYNEQFF.

This clonotype has only a few counts. Just one base apart from a much larger clone, this may be a read error. The V gene is TRBV29-1, the J gene TRBJ2-7, with 8 bases aligning to TRBD1. CDR3 size: 13 residues. V dropped 3 bases and J dropped 7; count of bases not matched to a gene: 8. Germline CDR1 is SQVTM and CDR2 is ANQGSEA. The CDR3 loop reads CSVEQGAFNEQYF. For the CDR3, the DNA is TGCAGCGTTGAGCAGGGGGCTTTCAATGAGCAGTACTTC.

This clonotype was recorded only once. V and J are TRBV6-1 and TRBJ2-5, with D possibly called TRBD1 or TRBD2 (5 bases each). V lost 3 bases and J 4 bases, leaving 24 bases between the germline ends. CDR3 length equals 18 residues. CDR1 is MNHNS, CDR2 SASEGT, per germline. The CDR3 spells CASSDWSPGPWPPETQYF. The CDR3 bases are TGTGCCAGCAGTGACTGGTCCCCGGGACCTTGGCCTCCAGAGACCCAGTACTTC.

This sequence joins TRBV10-3 and TRBJ2-1, with TRBD1 identical over 9 bases. Trimming took 5 bases from V and 4 from J; bases not matched to a gene: 21. Germline V gene lookup returns CDR1 ENHRY and CDR2 SYGVKD. This CDR3 region has 20 residues. The CDR3 protein is CAISQNVPGQGTSEYNEQFF. CDR3 coding DNA: TGTGCCATCAGTCAAAACGTCCCGGGACAGGGAACTAGCGAATACAATGAGCAGTTCTTC.

This clonotype was seen only a few times. The chain is built from TRBV24-1 and TRBJ2-7; a possible D gene is TRBD1 (6 bases). This CDR3 has 13 amino acids. The germline V gene has CDR1 KGHDR and CDR2 SFDVKD. Trimming stripped 4 bases from V and 7 bases from J, with 13 bases between. CDR3 region: CATSDRTAVEQYF. As DNA, the CDR3 is TGTGCCACCAGTGACAGGACAGCGGTTGAGCAGTACTTC.

CDR3 DNA sequence: TGCAGCGTTGGGAGGCTAGCGGGAGCTTCAGAGCAGTACTTC. It specifies CSVGRLAGASEQYF. The V and J genes are TRBV29-1 and TRBJ2-5; 10 bases align to TRBD2. V gave up 4 bases and J gave up 11 bases; unmatched junction bases: 13. Per germline, CDR1 SQVTM and CDR2 ANQGSEA. The length of the CDR3 is 14 residues. Full variable domain (rest looked up from reference TRBV29-1 and TRBJ2-5): SAVISQKPSRDICQRGTSLTIQCQVDSQVTMMFWYRQQPGQSLTLIATANQGSEATYESGFVIDKFPISRPNLTFSTLTVSNMSPEDSSIYLCSVGRLAGASEQYFGPGTRLLVL.

The chain uses TRBV6-1 and TRBJ2-1; D may correspond to TRBD1 or TRBD2 (7 bases each). Germline CDR1 MNHNS, CDR2 SASEGT. The CDR3 extends over 16 amino acids. V lost 4 bases to trimming and J lost 10 bases, with 23 bases between them. CDR3 region: CASSVNLQGTTYEQFF. The CDR3 nucleotides read TGTGCCAGCAGTGTAAACTTACAGGGGACTACCTACGAGCAGTTCTTC.

This clonotype came up a few times. This sequence joins TRBV20-1 and TRBJ2-3, with TRBD2 identical over 11 bases. Germline CDR1 is DFQATT and CDR2 is SNEGSKA (reference sequence). Germline trimming cut 2 bases from V and 6 bases from J; bases unmatched to any gene: 4. The CDR3 spans 14 residues. The CDR3 DNA is TGCAGTGCTAGACTAGCGGGAGGACCGGATACGCAGTATTTT. Translation gives CSARLAGGPDTQYF.

The V and J genes are TRBV7-9 and TRBJ2-7; D gene unclear. V dropped 9 bases and J dropped 0 bases, with 6 bases sitting between them. The CDR3 loop spans 11 amino acids. The germline CDR1 and CDR2 sequences are SEHNR and FQNEAQ (reference sequence). CDR3 in amino acids: CARVPSYEQYF. The CDR3 DNA reads as TGTGCCAGGGTTCCCTCCTACGAGCAGTACTTC. Drawing the rest from reference TRBV7-9 and TRBJ2-7, the complete variable domain is DTGVSQNPRHKITKRGQNVTFRCDPISEHNRLYWYRQTLGQGPEFLTYFQNEAQLEKSRLLSDRFSAERPKGSFSTLEIQRTEQGDSAMYLCARVPSYEQYFGPGTRLTVT.

This clonotype was observed a handful of times. This chain joins TRBV4-1 and TRBJ2-5; the match to TRBD2 covers 11 bases. The CDR3 spans 17 residues. Unmatched junction bases numbered 5, after V lost 1 base and J lost 1 base. CDR1 and CDR2 (germline): MGHRA, YSYEKL. Here the CDR3 DNA reads TGCGCCAGCAGCCAAGGACTAGCGGGATACAGCCAAGAGACCCAGTACTTC. Protein sequence: CASSQGLAGYSQETQYF.

Note on this clonotype: A far bigger clonotype differs at one base, so this is likely a read error. This chain uses TRBV7-2 with TRBJ2-5; a possible D gene is TRBD2 (5 bases). V was trimmed by 2 bases and J by 11 bases, leaving 12 bases between them. This CDR3 has 12 residues. Germline V gene data show CDR1 as SGHTA and CDR2 as FQGNSA. This CDR3 reads CASSLTGYGQYF. In DNA, the CDR3 is TGTGCCAGCAGCTTAACGGGATACGGGCAGTACTTC. The entire variable domain, with the rest obtained from reference TRBV7-2 and TRBJ2-5, is as follows: GAGVSQSPSNKVTEKGKDVELRCDPISGHTALYWYRQSLGQGLEFLIYFQGNSAPDKSGLPSDRFSAERTGGSVSTLTIQRTQQEDSAVYLCASSLTGYGQYFGPGTRLLVL.

CDR3: CSANMADRVGYTF. The DNA of the CDR3 is TGCAGTGCGAACATGGCGGACAGGGTTGGCTACACCTTC. The V and J genes are TRBV20-1 and TRBJ1-2, with 8 bases that match TRBD1. Germline V lookup: CDR1 DFQATT, CDR2 SNEGSKA (reference sequence). The CDR3 is 13 residues long. With 6 bases clipped from V and 7 bases from J, the junction kept 10 bases outside the gene matches.

The V call is TRBV27, the J call TRBJ1-5; TRBD1 might be the D (6 bases). The CDR3 extends over 15 amino acids. Between the trimmed V and J ends, which lost 5 bases and 6 bases, there was a span of 17 bases. Germline V gene lookup returns CDR1 MNHEY and CDR2 SMNVEV (reference sequence). The CDR3 here is CASSAGGGWGQPQHF. The CDR3 DNA reads as TGTGCCAGCAGTGCCGGCGGGGGCTGGGGTCAGCCCCAGCATTTT.

V and J are TRBV27 and TRBJ2-7; D unclear. Trimming stripped 3 bases from V and 3 bases from J, with 21 bases between. Per germline, CDR1 MNHEY and CDR2 SMNVEV (reference sequence). CDR3 size: 17 residues. CDR3 DNA sequence: TGTGCCAGCAGTTTGGGCGGCCTCTCTATACCCCTCTACGAGCAGTACTTC. It specifies CASSLGGLSIPLYEQYF.

CDR3 region: CSARAAGGVYEQYF. The CDR3 region has the DNA TGCAGTGCTAGGGCGGCAGGGGGGGTCTACGAGCAGTACTTC. This chain links TRBV20-1 with TRBJ2-7; TRBD1 or TRBD2 may be the D gene (7 bases each). This CDR3 contains 14 residues. V lost 3 bases to trimming and J lost 3 bases, with 15 bases between them. In germline, CDR1 is DFQATT, CDR2 SNEGSKA (reference sequence).

The V and J genes are TRBV9 and TRBJ2-1; 8 positions match TRBD2. CDR1 SGDLS and CDR2 YYNGEE come from the germline V gene. This CDR3 region has 14 residues. The V and J ends lost 4 bases and 9 bases, in that order; junction bases with no gene match: 9. The CDR3 region is CASSPPGLVAEQFF. As DNA, the CDR3 is TGTGCCAGCAGCCCGCCGGGACTAGTTGCTGAGCAGTTCTTC.

Only a few counts were recorded for this clonotype. The chain couples TRBV2 to TRBJ2-1; 12 positions match TRBD2. Germline CDR1 and CDR2: SNHLY and FYNNEI. V gave up 6 bases and J gave up 0 bases; unmatched junction bases: 9. CDR3 length: 18 amino acids. The CDR3 protein is CASRQQLAGGTSYNEQFF. As DNA, the CDR3 is TGTGCCAGCAGACAACAACTAGCGGGAGGTACCTCCTACAATGAGCAGTTCTTC.

This clonotype showed up many times. J is TRBJ2-1 and V is TRBV29-1; TRBD2 matches at 7 bases. The CDR3 is made up of 14 amino acids. Losses at the gene ends were 4 bases for V and 6 bases for J; bases not matched to a gene: 9. Germline V gives CDR1 SQVTM, CDR2 ANQGSEA. CDR3: CSVGWAGRGNEQFF. CDR3 DNA: TGCAGCGTTGGATGGGCGGGGAGGGGCAATGAGCAGTTCTTC.